This TCR beta chain was captured in a study of cytomegalovirus exposure and HLA in healthy donors. This PCR relied on a set of 60 Vbeta primers and 13 Jbeta primers. This table comes from immunoSEQ multiplex PCR, and its TCRdb copy is limited to in-frame clones, with some not included. Seen here are approximately 90,000 clones, roughly 75% observed once, and the top ten hold about 2.2%. Trimming pared 6 bases from V and 1 base from J, leaving 12 bases between. The V gene's germline CDR1 is WNHNN and CDR2 SYGVQD (reference sequence). There are 14 residues in the CDR3. At collection, donors were nominally healthy, but unrecorded immune exposures were probable.

V usage is TRBV10-1 and J usage is TRBJ1-2; D ambiguous. Sequencing used PBMCs. This TCR came from a man aged 40-49 years in good health and CMV-seronegative. The CDR3 sequence: CASSPGGLNYGYTF. The CDR3 coding sequence is TGCGCCAGCAGCCCCGGTGGTCTTAACTATGGCTACACCTTC.